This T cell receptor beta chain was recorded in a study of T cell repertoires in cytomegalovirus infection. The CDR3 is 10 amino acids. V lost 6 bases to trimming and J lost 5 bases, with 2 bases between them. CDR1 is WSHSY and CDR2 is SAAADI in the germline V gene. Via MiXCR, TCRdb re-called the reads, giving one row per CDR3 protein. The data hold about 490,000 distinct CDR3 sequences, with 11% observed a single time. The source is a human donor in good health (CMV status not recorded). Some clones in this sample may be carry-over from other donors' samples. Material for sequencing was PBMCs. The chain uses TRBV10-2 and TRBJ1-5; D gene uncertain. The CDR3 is CASRDQPQHF. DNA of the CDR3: TGCGCCAGCAGGGATCAGCCCCAGCATTTT.